This paragraph covers one T cell receptor beta chain sequence. The data were obtained in a study of T-cell reconstitution after alpha-beta-depleted transplantation in children. It was with unique molecular identifiers that the TCRbeta library was prepared. TCRdb re-derived calls from the PCR reads in MiXCR, one entry per CDR3 protein. The sample shows roughly 670,000 distinct CDR3 sequences, about an eighth of them seen only once. The J segment lost 8 bases and the V segment lost 3 bases, leaving 4 bases of the junction unmatched. The CDR3 sequence is 12 residues long. Per the germline V gene, CDR1 is DFQATT and CDR2 is SNEGSKA (reference sequence).

The chain carries TRBV20-1 and TRBJ2-1; 7 bases align to TRBD1. Here the sequenced sample was PBMCs, taken before TCRalphabeta/CD19-depleted stem cell transplant. The clonotype originates from a girl aged 2 to 9 with congenital amegakaryocytic thrombocytopenia, due to receive a stem cell transplant. The CDR3 loop is CSARKTGYEQFF. In nucleotides, the CDR3 is TGCAGTGCTAGGAAGACAGGGTATGAGCAGTTCTTC.